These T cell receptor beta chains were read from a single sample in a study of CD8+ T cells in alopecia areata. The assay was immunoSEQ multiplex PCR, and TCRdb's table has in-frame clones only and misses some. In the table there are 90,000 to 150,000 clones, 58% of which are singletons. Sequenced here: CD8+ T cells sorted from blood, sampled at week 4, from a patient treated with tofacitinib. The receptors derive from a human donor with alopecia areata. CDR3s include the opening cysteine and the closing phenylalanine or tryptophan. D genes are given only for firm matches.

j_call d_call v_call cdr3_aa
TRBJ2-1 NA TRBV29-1 CSVEPPGSNEQFF
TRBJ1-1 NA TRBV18 CATLQGRMATEAFF
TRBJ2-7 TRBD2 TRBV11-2 CASSLTSGGPSSYEQYF
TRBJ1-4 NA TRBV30 CAWSVGEKLFF
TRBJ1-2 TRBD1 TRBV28 CASSLQGASYYGYTF
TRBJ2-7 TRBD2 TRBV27 CASKISGEGYEQYF
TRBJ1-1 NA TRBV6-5 CASRTGTNTEAFF
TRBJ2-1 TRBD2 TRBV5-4 CASSFGLAEQFF
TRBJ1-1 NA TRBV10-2 CASTQDFNTEAFF
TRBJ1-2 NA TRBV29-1 CSVELGILMGENGYTF
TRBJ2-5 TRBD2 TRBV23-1 CASSQSTSGGEETQYF
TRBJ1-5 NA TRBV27 CASSLIGSGPQHF
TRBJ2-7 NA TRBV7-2 CASSFQGIYEQYF